The T cell receptor beta chain under discussion was sequenced for a study of cytomegalovirus exposure and HLA in healthy donors. Study observations and caveats: Reported performance of the classifier showed diagnosis of cytomegalovirus status with high specificity and sensitivity. In the 120 or so validation repertoires, approximately 94% of cluster scores exceeded 0, per a later analysis. Among TCR beta chains, those listed as cytomegalovirus-associated numbered fewer than 200.

The method was immunoSEQ multiplex PCR; TCRdb's version includes in-frame clones alone and lacks a portion of them. The table includes about 150,000 clones, 80% to 90% detected once. With respect to this clone: Its matching antigen is unknown.

Germline V lookup: CDR1 LGHNA, CDR2 YSLEER. The CDR3 sequence is 14 residues long. V was pared by 4 bases and J by 4 bases, with 4 bases of the junction left unmatched. Separate from the roughly 700-subject first cohort was the roughly 120-subject validation cohort, to which the donors belonged. This clonotype was obtained from a man aged 18 to 30 in good health and CMV-seropositive. The sequenced material came from PBMCs. The chain links TRBV4-3 to TRBJ2-7; 10 bases match TRBD1. The CDR3 DNA is TGCGCCAGCAGCCTGGGACAGGGGAGGTACGAGCAGTACTTC. Translated: CASSLGQGRYEQYF.